This TCR beta chain was retrieved from a study of CD8+CD57+ T cells in acquired aplastic anemia. CDR3 length: 17 amino acids. Germline lookup yields CDR1 SGHNT and CDR2 YYREEE (reference sequence). V shed 0 bases, J shed 0 bases, and the junction held 7 bases outside the gene matches. Genomic DNA provided the template from which TCR beta VDJ and CDR3 profiles were obtained. TCRdb ran MiXCR on the reads and lists one entry per CDR3 protein. This table holds about 210,000 distinct CDR3 sequences, roughly 35% found once. Study observations and caveats: Researchers report that fewer than 35 CD8+ CDR3 sequences appeared in both patients and controls.

To note about this clonotype: Its cognate antigen is unknown.

V usage is TRBV5-4 and J usage is TRBJ1-1; 8 nucleotides line up with TRBD1. Sequencing was done on a sample of sorted CD4+, CD8+, or CD8+CD57+ T cells (not recorded which) from PBMCs. This TCR derives from a human donor in good health, serving as a control. CDR3 amino acids: CASSLGAGTGMNTEAFF. The DNA for the CDR3 is TGTGCCAGCAGCTTGGGGGCCGGGACAGGAATGAACACTGAAGCTTTCTTT. Supplemented by reference TRBV5-4 and TRBJ1-1, the full variable domain reads ETGVTQSPTHLIKTRGQQVTLRCSSQSGHNTVSWYQQALGQGPQFIFQYYREEENGRGNFPPRFSGLQFPNYSSELNVNALELDDSALYLCASSLGAGTGMNTEAFFGQGTRLTVV.